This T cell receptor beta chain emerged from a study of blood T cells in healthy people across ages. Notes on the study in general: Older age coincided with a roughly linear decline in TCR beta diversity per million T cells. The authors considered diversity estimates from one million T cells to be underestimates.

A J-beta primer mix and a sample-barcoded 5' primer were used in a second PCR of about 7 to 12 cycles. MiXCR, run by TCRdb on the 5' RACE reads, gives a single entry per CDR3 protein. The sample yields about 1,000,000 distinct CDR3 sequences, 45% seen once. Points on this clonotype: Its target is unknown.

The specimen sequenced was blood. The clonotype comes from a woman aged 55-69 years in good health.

CDR3 protein: CASSQVRGEGQPQHF. Here the CDR3 DNA reads TGCGCCAGCAGCCAAGTTCGAGGGGAGGGTCAGCCCCAGCATTTT. This rearrangement joins TRBV4-1 to TRBJ1-5; tentative D call: TRBD1 (5 bases). CDR1 is MGHRA, CDR2 YSYEKL, per germline. The V end lost 1 base, the J end lost 6 bases, and 13 bases lay between the germline ends. The CDR3 runs to 15 residues.